This T cell receptor (beta chain) was documented in a study of T-cell memory formation after mild COVID-19. Trimming removed 6 bases from V and 5 bases from J; junction bases left unmatched: 6. Germline V CDR1 and CDR2: SEHNR, FQNEAQ (reference sequence). CDR3 length: 14 residues. This clonotype was picked up a small number of times. Using its own MiXCR run on the 5' RACE reads, TCRdb lists one record per CDR3 protein. The sample consists of roughly 340,000 distinct CDR3 sequences, around 20% of them appearing once. This chain links TRBV7-9 with TRBJ2-2; 7 bases are a match to TRBD1. The TCR originated in a man younger than 35 who had mild COVID-19 (a few samples of this study predate the infection). Cell type and time point are not known. Sequencing was carried out using PBMCs or a T cell subset sorted from them (not recorded which). CDR3 sequence: CASSDRALTGELFF. The CDR3 nucleotides read TGTGCCAGCAGTGACAGGGCGTTGACCGGGGAGCTGTTTTTT.